One sample yielded the 14 T cell receptor beta chains listed below, sequenced in a study of OX40 agonist ivuxolimab in advanced cancers. The protocol was immunoSEQ multiplex PCR, while the TCRdb copy is restricted to in-frame clones and leaves out a portion. Here the sample spans about 98,000 clones, around nine tenths being singletons. The sequenced sample was CD4+ or CD8+ T cells sorted from blood, obtained in a trial of the OX40 agonist ivuxolimab. The receptors here all came from an adult with an advanced solid tumor such as melanoma, head and neck, liver or kidney cancer.

The V and J genes are TRBV7-2 and TRBJ1-1; D is perhaps TRBD1 (5 bases). The CDR3 totals 14 residues. The V and J ends lost 4 bases and 1 base respectively, with 10 bases between them. CDR1 is SGHTA and CDR2 is FQGNSA in the germline V gene. The CDR3 reads CASSYVTENTEAFF. The DNA for the CDR3 is TGTGCCAGCAGCTACGTGACAGAGAACACTGAAGCTTTCTTT.

To note about this clone: As the CDR3 is not closed by the conserved phenylalanine or tryptophan, this likely results from a read error. This rearrangement joins TRBV25-1 to TRBJ1-6; 7 positions match TRBD1. The length of the CDR3 is 13 residues. In germline, CDR1 is MGHDK, CDR2 SYGVNS. The V gene end was trimmed by 7 bases and the J gene end by 7 bases; junction bases not matched to a gene: 4. Here the CDR3 DNA reads TGTGCCAGCAACCGGGACAGAAATTCACCCCTCCACCTT. It is translated as CASNRDRNSPLHL.

The chain carries TRBV18 and TRBJ2-3, with D unclear. CDR1 is KGHSH, CDR2 LQKENI, per germline. Trimming took 3 bases from V and 4 from J, leaving 8 bases between them. The CDR3 is made up of 13 amino acids. CDR3 region: CASSPLVADTQYF. The CDR3 region has the DNA TGTGCCAGCTCACCCTTGGTAGCAGATACGCAGTATTTT.

This clone was detected only once. This chain connects TRBV11-1 to TRBJ2-3, with 7 bases identical to TRBD1. Trimming removed 4 bases from V and 0 bases from J; junction bases left unmatched: 7. CDR1 is SGHAT and CDR2 is FQDESV in the germline V gene (reference sequence). The CDR3 spans 16 residues. The CDR3 sequence is CASSYQTGKSTDTQYF. CDR3 DNA sequence: TGTGCCAGCAGCTACCAGACAGGGAAAAGCACAGATACGCAGTATTTT.

The gene calls are TRBV18 and TRBJ1-3; D remains unclear. V gave up 5 bases and J gave up 0 bases, with 11 bases separating them. CDR1 is KGHSH, CDR2 LQKENI, per germline. The CDR3 has 15 residues. This CDR3 is CASSTSTFSGNTIYF. For the CDR3, the DNA is TGTGCCAGCTCAACGTCCACCTTCTCTGGAAACACCATATATTTT.

The CDR3: CASGESGSYNEQFF. The DNA for the CDR3 is TGCGCCAGCGGGGAGTCAGGGAGTTACAATGAGCAGTTCTTC. This rearrangement joins TRBV5-1 to TRBJ2-1; tentatively, D is TRBD1 or TRBD2 (5 bases each). The germline CDR1 and CDR2 sequences are SGHRS and YFSETQ. V was trimmed by 7 bases and J by 4 bases, leaving 15 bases between them. The CDR3 is 14 amino acids.

This clone showed up just once. The chain recombines TRBV5-4 with TRBJ1-2; D perhaps matches TRBD1 (6 bases). Germline CDR1 reads SGHNT; CDR2 reads YYREEE (reference sequence). This CDR3 contains 16 residues. Trimming cost V 2 bases and J 7 bases, with 21 bases left between them. CDR3 region: CASSLGGSGGASGYTF. CDR3 nucleotide sequence: TGTGCCAGCAGCTTAGGAGGGTCTGGGGGGGCCTCTGGCTACACCTTC.

This clone was seen a handful of times. The chain combines TRBV28 with TRBJ1-5; D may be TRBD1 (6 bases). Germline lookup yields CDR1 MDHEN and CDR2 SYDVKM. This CDR3 has 15 residues. Trimming cost V 7 bases and J 0 bases, with 13 bases left between them. CDR3 nucleotides: TGTGCCAGCACCTCAGGGACACCTAGCAATCAGCCCCAGCATTTT. This codes for CASTSGTPSNQPQHF.

This chain links TRBV11-2 with TRBJ2-1, with 8 positions matching TRBD2. Germline loops: CDR1 SGHAT, CDR2 FQNNGV. CDR3 length: 19 amino acids. The J segment lost 8 bases and the V segment lost 5 bases, leaving 23 bases of the junction unmatched. The CDR3: CASSPTLLVGGGIVDEQFF. The DNA for the CDR3 is TGTGCCAGCAGCCCGACCTTACTCGTCGGGGGGGGCATAGTAGATGAGCAGTTCTTC.

The V gene is TRBV2, the J gene TRBJ1-5; 7 nucleotides match TRBD1. Losses at the gene ends were 7 bases for V and 5 bases for J; bases not matched to a gene: 8. The V gene's germline CDR1 is SNHLY and CDR2 FYNNEI. The length of the CDR3 is 14 residues. The CDR3 DNA follows: TGTGCCAGCAAGGGGCCGGGACAGTATCAGCCCCAGCATTTT. Its protein is CASKGPGQYQPQHF.

This clone was counted only a few times. This chain joins TRBV11-2 and TRBJ1-2; 7 bases map to TRBD1. The CDR3 is 14 residues long. J gave up 4 bases and V 5 bases, and 7 bases lay outside the gene matches. CDR1 and CDR2 (germline): SGHAT, FQNNGV. CDR3 in amino acids: CASSPGPGGYGYTF. In DNA, the CDR3 is TGTGCCAGCAGCCCGGGCCCAGGGGGCTATGGCTACACCTTC.

V and J are TRBV18 and TRBJ1-2; TRBD1 might be the D (5 bases). Deletions cut 3 bases from V and 3 bases from J, with 14 bases between. Per the germline V gene, CDR1 is KGHSH and CDR2 is LQKENI. The CDR3 consists of 15 residues. In DNA form, the CDR3 reads TGTGCCAGCTCACCTACCGGGACGTACTACTATGGCTACACCTTC. Translated: CASSPTGTYYYGYTF.

The CDR3 nucleotides are TGTGCCAGCAGTGCACCGGACCAAGAGACCCAGTACTTC. This gives the protein CASSAPDQETQYF. The chain links TRBV6-1 to TRBJ2-5, with D hard to call. The CDR3 extends over 13 amino acids. Trimming pared 4 bases from V and 0 bases from J, leaving 6 bases between. Germline V gene lookup returns CDR1 MNHNS and CDR2 SASEGT.

This clone occurred once. The CDR3 DNA reads as TGTGCCAGCTCACCAACTATGCAGGCCGAATCGAACACCGGGGAGCTGTTTTTT. Protein: CASSPTMQAESNTGELFF. The rearrangement uses TRBV18 and TRBJ2-2; no definite D call. The CDR3 is 18 residues long. V gave up 2 bases and J gave up 0 bases, with 16 bases separating them. Germline V gene lookup returns CDR1 KGHSH and CDR2 LQKENI. The whole variable domain, remainder taken from reference TRBV18 and TRBJ2-2, is NAGVMQNPRHLVRRRGQEARLRCSPMKGHSHVYWYRQLPEEGLKFMVYLQKENIIDESGMPKERFSAEFPKEGPSILRIQQVVRGDSAAYFCASSPTMQAESNTGELFFGEGSRLTVL.